This entry concerns a single T cell receptor beta chain. This sample was taken from a study of shared clonotypes between healthy human individuals. The CDR3 covers 13 residues. V lost 8 bases to trimming and J lost 5 bases, with 13 bases between them. Per germline, CDR1 LNHDA and CDR2 SQIVND (reference sequence). This table comes from immunoSEQ multiplex PCR, and its TCRdb copy is limited to in-frame clones, with some not included. The profile shows 150,000 to 200,000 clones, approximately 92% of them singletons. Input material: naive CD4+ T cells sorted from blood. Subset of the sample: CD45RA+ positively selected. V usage is TRBV19 and J usage is TRBJ2-1; D uncertain. This TCR was sampled from a woman aged 25 to 39 in good health. DNA of the CDR3: TGTGCCAGTCTTGCAAGAGGCAACAATGAGCAGTTCTTC. This encodes CASLARGNNEQFF.